This T cell receptor (beta chain) originates from a study of T cell changes during pregnancy in multiple sclerosis. V lost 0 bases, J lost 8 bases, and 12 bases lay in between. This CDR3 is built from 14 residues. Germline CDR1 SGHRS, CDR2 YFSETQ. Generated by immunoSEQ multiplex PCR, the TCRdb table keeps only in-frame clones and is missing some. The sample contains approximately 88,000 clones, over 80% of which appear only once. Sample: peripheral blood, taken in the first trimester of pregnancy. The TCR originated in a female donor with multiple sclerosis, enrolled in a pregnancy study. The chain is built from TRBV5-1 and TRBJ2-1; TRBD1 is a possible D gene (6 bases). Here the CDR3 reads CASSLAAGVDEQFF. The CDR3 bases are TGCGCCAGCAGCTTGGCCGCAGGGGTCGATGAGCAGTTCTTC.